The 9 T cell receptor beta chains below come from one sample, sequenced in a study of radiation and T cells in renal cell carcinoma. Time point noted: blood 4 weeks post-SBRT, at nephrectomy. Documented treatment: 15 Gy SBRT to primary tumor, nephrectomy 4 weeks later. Method: immunoSEQ multiplex PCR; TCRdb's copy keeps in-frame clones and lacks some. The sample contains around 100,000 clones, around 80% of which appear only once. Specimen: blood, collected from a patient whose treatment included radiotherapy and nephrectomy. The receptors were sampled from a man aged 55 to 70 with renal cell carcinoma.

The gene calls are TRBV10-2 and TRBJ2-7; TRBD2 is a possible D gene (5 bases). CDR1 WSHSY and CDR2 SAAADI come from the germline V gene. The CDR3 contains 17 residues. V lost 4 bases to trimming and J lost 0 bases, with 19 bases between them. CDR3 coding DNA: TGCGCCAGCAGTGCAATTAGATATAGCGTAAGCTCCTACGAGCAGTACTTC. Encoded protein: CASSAIRYSVSSYEQYF.

V is TRBV5-1 and J is TRBJ2-4; 7 bases line up with TRBD2. V trimming: 2 bases; J trimming: 0 bases; junction bases outside the gene matches: 23. Germline V gene lookup returns CDR1 SGHRS and CDR2 YFSETQ. This CDR3 spans 22 amino acids. The CDR3 region is CASSLEVNPLTSSFLAKNIQYF. For the CDR3, the DNA is TGCGCCAGCAGCTTAGAAGTAAATCCGTTGACTAGCAGCTTTCTAGCCAAAAACATTCAGTACTTC.

The V call is TRBV6-6, the J call TRBJ2-6; D uncertain. The CDR3 spans 16 residues. Trimming shortened V by 2 bases and J by 0 bases, and 8 bases separated the two germline ends. In germline, CDR1 is MNHNY, CDR2 SVGAGI (reference sequence). CDR3 nucleotide sequence: TGTGCCAGCAGTTACGGGGTCACCTCTGGGGCCAACGTCCTGACTTTC. Translated, it gives CASSYGVTSGANVLTF.

This clone was seen just once. The genes are TRBV4-2 and TRBJ2-2, with 7 positions matching TRBD2. The J segment lost 0 bases and the V segment lost 3 bases, leaving 10 bases of the junction unmatched. Germline CDR1 LGHNA, CDR2 YNFKEQ. The CDR3 is 18 residues long. CDR3 DNA: TGTGCCAGCAGCCACACACGGGGGGACCCTGCGAACACCGGGGAGCTGTTTTTT. This translates into CASSHTRGDPANTGELFF.

This clone came up once. The chain couples TRBV27 to TRBJ2-7; D is tentatively TRBD1 or TRBD2 (7 bases each). This CDR3 has 13 amino acids. Per germline, CDR1 MNHEY and CDR2 SMNVEV (reference sequence). V was cut by 1 base and J by 9 bases, with 13 bases left in between. CDR3 in amino acids: CASSLWEGAMQYF. The CDR3 nucleotides are TGTGCCAGCAGTTTATGGGAGGGGGCGATGCAGTACTTC.

The J gene is TRBJ1-1, the V gene TRBV5-1; D remains ambiguous. The ends were cut back, 0 bases at V and 1 base at J, with 7 bases in the middle. The CDR3 is 14 amino acids. CDR1 is SGHRS and CDR2 is YFSETQ in the germline V gene. The CDR3, as DNA: TGCGCCAGCAGCTTGGAGATACAGAACACTGAAGCTTTCTTT. It yields the protein CASSLEIQNTEAFF.

V and J are TRBV25-1 and TRBJ2-5; no clear D. Between the trimmed V and J ends, which lost 4 bases and 11 bases, there was a span of 14 bases. Germline V CDR1 and CDR2: MGHDK, SYGVNS. This CDR3 region has 12 residues. The CDR3 region is CASSAASGMQYF. CDR3 nucleotides: TGTGCCAGCAGTGCAGCCTCAGGTATGCAGTACTTC.

This clone came up once. V is TRBV21-1 and J is TRBJ1-1; the table's D call, TRBD1, was not checked against the DNA. TRBV21-1 is a pseudogene locus. This CDR3 has 15 amino acids. CDR3 sequence (DNA): TGTGCCAGCAGCAAAATATGGGCAGAGAACACTGAAGCTTTCTTT. Its protein product is CASSKIWAENTEAFF.

V is TRBV14 and J is TRBJ2-2, with 10 bases identical to TRBD2. CDR3 length equals 17 residues. Germline CDR1 SGHDN, CDR2 FVKESK. V trimming: 2 bases; J trimming: 3 bases; junction bases outside the gene matches: 6. The CDR3 DNA reads TGTGCCAGCAGCCAATTGCTAGCGGGAGCATACACCGGGGAGCTGTTTTTT. Its protein is CASSQLLAGAYTGELFF.